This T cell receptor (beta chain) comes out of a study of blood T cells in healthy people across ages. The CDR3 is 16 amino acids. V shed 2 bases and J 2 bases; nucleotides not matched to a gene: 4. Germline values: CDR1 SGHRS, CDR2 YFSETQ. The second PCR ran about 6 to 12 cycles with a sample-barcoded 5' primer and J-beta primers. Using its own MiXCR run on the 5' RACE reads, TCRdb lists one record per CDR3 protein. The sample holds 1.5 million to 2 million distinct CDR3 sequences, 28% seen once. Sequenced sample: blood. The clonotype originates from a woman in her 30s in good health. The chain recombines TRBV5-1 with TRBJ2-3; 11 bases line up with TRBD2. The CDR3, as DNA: TGCGCCAGCAGCTTTGTGACTAGCGGGGACACAGATACGCAGTATTTT. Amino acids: CASSFVTSGDTDTQYF. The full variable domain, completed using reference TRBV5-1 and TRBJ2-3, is KAGVTQTPRYLIKTRGQQVTLSCSPISGHRSVSWYQQTPGQGLQFLFEYFSETQRNKGNFPGRFSGRQFSNSRSEMNVSTLELGDSALYLCASSFVTSGDTDTQYFGPGTRLTVL.